Listed here are 17 T cell receptor beta chains from one sample, sequenced in a study of cytomegalovirus exposure and HLA in healthy donors. Method: immunoSEQ multiplex PCR; TCRdb's copy keeps in-frame clones and lacks some. Of about 160,000 clones detected, about 90% appear once; the ten largest clones hold 4.5% to 7%. What was sequenced was PBMCs. The source is a woman between 25 and 40 years old in good health and CMV-seronegative.

The V call is TRBV5-5, the J call TRBJ2-2; D not certain. V shed 4 bases and J shed 7 bases, with 17 bases lying between them. The CDR3 loop spans 15 amino acids. Germline CDR1 SGHKS, CDR2 YYEKEE (reference sequence). The CDR3 region has the DNA TGTGCCAGCAGCCCCACGGACCCTAGAGACGGGGAGCTGTTTTTT. It is translated as CASSPTDPRDGELFF.

This chain connects TRBV4-3 to TRBJ2-7; a weak D match, TRBD2 (6 bases). In germline, CDR1 is LGHNA, CDR2 YSLEER. The germline V and J ends were trimmed by 1 base and 3 bases, with 10 bases remaining between them. This CDR3 is built from 14 residues. The CDR3 coding sequence is TGCGCCAGCAGCCAAGGCACGGGGGACTACGAGCAGTACTTC. Protein product: CASSQGTGDYEQYF.

The chain employs TRBV2 and TRBJ1-2; D not resolved. Germline V CDR1 and CDR2: SNHLY, FYNNEI. The V end lost 6 bases, the J end lost 6 bases, and 17 bases lay between the germline ends. The CDR3 runs to 14 residues. The CDR3 DNA reads as TGTGCCAGCAGGGGATCGGACGGGATACATGGCTACACCTTC. Its protein is CASRGSDGIHGYTF. Complete variable domain (other parts from reference TRBV2 and TRBJ1-2): EPEVTQTPSHQVTQMGQEVILRCVPISNHLYFYWYRQILGQKVEFLVSFYNNEISEKSEIFDDQFSVERPDGSNFTLKIRSTKLEDSAMYFCASRGSDGIHGYTFGSGTRLTVV.

V is TRBV10-3 and J is TRBJ1-4, with D maybe TRBD1 (5 bases). CDR3 length: 16 residues. Trimming pared 0 bases from V and 6 bases from J, leaving 14 bases between. From germline, CDR1 is ENHRY and CDR2 SYGVKD. The CDR3 spells CAISESAGRGDEKLFF. The CDR3 DNA reads as TGTGCCATCAGTGAGTCGGCGGGCAGAGGGGATGAAAAACTGTTTTTT.

The chain couples TRBV9 to TRBJ2-2, with D maybe TRBD1 (6 bases). The CDR3 spans 16 residues. Trimming took 2 bases from V and 4 from J, leaving 15 bases between them. The germline gives CDR1 SGDLS, CDR2 YYNGEE. This CDR3 is CASSVVQGMGTGELFF. CDR3 coding DNA: TGTGCCAGCAGCGTCGTACAGGGTATGGGCACCGGGGAGCTGTTTTTT. Supplemented by reference TRBV9 and TRBJ2-2, the full variable domain reads DSGVTQTPKHLITATGQRVTLRCSPRSGDLSVYWYQQSLDQGLQFLIQYYNGEERAKGNILERFSAQQFPDLHSELNLSSLELGDSALYFCASSVVQGMGTGELFFGEGSRLTVL.

This rearrangement joins TRBV10-2 to TRBJ1-3; no firm D call. Germline CDR1 is WSHSY and CDR2 is SAAADI. The CDR3 loop spans 16 amino acids. V was cut by 3 bases and J by 0 bases, with 12 bases left in between. Here the CDR3 DNA reads TGCGCCAGCAGTGAATCGGTTCCTAACTCTGGAAACACCATATATTTT. It specifies CASSESVPNSGNTIYF.

The chain recombines TRBV5-1 with TRBJ2-7; 7 bases fit TRBD1. The CDR3 extends over 15 amino acids. Per the germline V gene, CDR1 is SGHRS and CDR2 is YFSETQ. Trimming at V came to 5 bases and at J to 3 bases, leaving 11 bases not matched to a gene. CDR3 DNA: TGCGCCAGCAGTTGGGCCCCGGGACAGAACTACGAGCAGTACTTC. It encodes CASSWAPGQNYEQYF.

The V gene is TRBV5-6, the J gene TRBJ2-5, with TRBD1 as a possible D gene (5 bases). The CDR3 is 13 residues long. V was cut by 4 bases and J by 9 bases, with 16 bases left in between. The germline CDR1 and CDR2 sequences are SGHDT and YYEEEE. The CDR3 region is CASSGPSQGAQYF. In DNA, the CDR3 is TGTGCCAGCAGCGGACCCTCCCAAGGGGCCCAGTACTTC.

The chain carries TRBV6-1 and TRBJ2-7; 7 bases are shared with TRBD1. CDR3 length: 18 amino acids. V lost 0 bases and J lost 5; bases outside the gene matches: 16. Germline CDR1 and CDR2: MNHNS and SASEGT. For the CDR3, the DNA is TGTGCCAGCAGTGAAGCGCGCGGCACGAGGGGACAGCGCAACGAGCAGTACTTC. It codes for CASSEARGTRGQRNEQYF.

V and J are TRBV30 and TRBJ1-2, with D possibly TRBD1 on 5 matching bases. The CDR3 loop spans 13 amino acids. V lost 5 bases and J 1 base, leaving 11 bases between the germline ends. Germline lookup yields CDR1 GTSNPN and CDR2 SVGIG (reference sequence). The CDR3 DNA sequence: TGTGCCTGGGCCCGGGACCTTAACTATGGCTACACCTTC. It yields the protein CAWARDLNYGYTF. Full variable domain (missing parts from reference TRBV30 and TRBJ1-2): SQTIHQWPATLVQPVGSPLSLECTVEGTSNPNLYWYRQAAGRGLQLLFYSVGIGQISSEVPQNLSASRPQDRQFILSSKKLLLSDSGFYLCAWARDLNYGYTFGSGTRLTVV.

V usage is TRBV4-1 and J usage is TRBJ2-7; the D gene is possibly TRBD2 (7 bases). The CDR3 is made up of 17 amino acids. CDR1 is MGHRA, CDR2 YSYEKL, per germline. The V gene lost 0 bases and the J gene lost 3 bases, with 18 bases spanning the gap. CDR3 in DNA: TGCGCCAGCAGCCAAGATAGGGGGGGTAGCGGGCACTACGAGCAGTACTTC. This gives the protein CASSQDRGGSGHYEQYF.

This clone occurred a few times. J is TRBJ1-6 and V is TRBV9, with D possibly matching TRBD1 (5 bases). V dropped 0 bases and J dropped 6 bases, with 7 bases sitting between them. CDR1 and CDR2 from the germline V gene are SGDLS and YYNGEE. This CDR3 has 14 residues. CDR3 DNA sequence: TGTGCCAGCAGCGTAGGAGGGGCTAATTCACCCCTCCACTTT. Translating it yields CASSVGGANSPLHF.

The CDR3 sequence: CASSPNGRGPNQPQHF. CDR3 nucleotides: TGTGCCAGCAGCCCTAACGGCAGAGGGCCCAATCAGCCCCAGCATTTT. The chain links TRBV7-8 to TRBJ1-5; no firm D call. This CDR3 has 16 residues. Germline CDR1 is SGHVS and CDR2 is FQNEAQ. V gave up 5 bases and J gave up 3 bases, with 17 bases separating them.

The chain joins TRBV7-9 to TRBJ1-1, with a possible D match to TRBD1 (5 bases). Per the germline V gene, CDR1 is SEHNR and CDR2 is FQNEAQ (reference sequence). This CDR3 contains 15 residues. Deletions cut 4 bases from V and 1 base from J, with 13 bases between. The CDR3 DNA follows: TGTGCCAGCAGCTCCGCTGTTGGGGGGAACACTGAAGCTTTCTTT. This sequence encodes CASSSAVGGNTEAFF. Complete variable domain (other parts from reference TRBV7-9 and TRBJ1-1): DTGVSQNPRHKITKRGQNVTFRCDPISEHNRLYWYRQTLGQGPEFLTYFQNEAQLEKSRLLSDRFSAERPKGSFSTLEIQRTEQGDSAMYLCASSSAVGGNTEAFFGQGTRLTVV.

This rearrangement joins TRBV7-2 to TRBJ1-2; TRBD1 might be the D (5 bases). Per germline, CDR1 SGHTA and CDR2 FQGNSA. CDR3 length equals 13 residues. Trimming cost V 1 base and J 2 bases, with 5 bases left between them. CDR3 sequence: CASSLGQNYGYTF. CDR3 coding DNA: TGTGCCAGCAGCTTAGGACAGAACTATGGCTACACCTTC.

Details on this clone: This CDR3 is also generated by other DNA sequences in the sample. The chain combines TRBV9 with TRBJ2-7; D not resolved. The CDR3 length is 13 residues. V dropped 0 bases and J dropped 3 bases, with 7 bases sitting between them. The germline V gene encodes CDR1 SGDLS and CDR2 YYNGEE. The CDR3 reads CASSVGHGYEQYF. The DNA for the CDR3 is TGTGCCAGCAGCGTAGGGCACGGCTACGAGCAGTACTTC.

This chain uses TRBV7-2 with TRBJ2-3; TRBD1 agrees at 8 bases. This CDR3 spans 15 amino acids. V lost 4 bases, J lost 1 base, and 4 bases stayed unmatched. The germline gives CDR1 SGHTA, CDR2 FQGNSA. The CDR3 nucleotides are TGTGCCAGCAGCTCTGCAGGGGGCCGCACAGATACGCAGTATTTT. As protein: CASSSAGGRTDTQYF.